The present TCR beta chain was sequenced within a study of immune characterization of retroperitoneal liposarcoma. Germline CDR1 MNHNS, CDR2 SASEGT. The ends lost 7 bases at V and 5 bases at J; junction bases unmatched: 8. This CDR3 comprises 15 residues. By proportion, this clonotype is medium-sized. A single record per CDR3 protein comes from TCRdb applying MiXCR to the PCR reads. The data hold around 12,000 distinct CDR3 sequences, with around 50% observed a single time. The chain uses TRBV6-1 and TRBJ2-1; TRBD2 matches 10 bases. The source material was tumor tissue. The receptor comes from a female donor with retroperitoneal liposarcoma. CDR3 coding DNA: TGTGCCAGCACAAGCTCGCTAGCGGGAGACAATGAGCAGTTCTTC. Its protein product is CASTSSLAGDNEQFF.